The 18 T cell receptor beta chains listed next were all sequenced from one sample in a study of tumor-infiltrating lymphocytes in primary liver carcinoma. The source of the blood RNA was unsorted whole blood, and germline DNA was extracted as well. Constant-region priming of 500 ng total RNA yielded TCR beta cDNA. Libraries for TCR beta were built through three nested multiplex PCR rounds, which together made up a slightly modified ARM-PCR procedure. TRBV1-TRBV30 forward primers and a C-beta reverse primer were used in the first two PCR rounds, which each ran for ten to eleven cycles. TCRdb independently ran MiXCR on the multiplex PCR reads; one entry per CDR3 protein. The sample includes hundreds of thousands of distinct CDR3 sequences, nearly 60% of them seen just once. Sample: peripheral blood. All receptors derive from a woman between 25 and 40 years old with primary liver carcinoma and hepatitis B virus infection.

The table lists this clonotype with a few counts. Germline and junction disagree at one end, which may indicate a read error. This chain connects TRBV4-1 to TRBJ1-2, with D possibly matching TRBD1 (6 bases). Germline V gives CDR1 MGHRA, CDR2 YSYEKL. The CDR3 sequence is 16 residues long. CDR3 in amino acids: CASSQGTVLKDYGYIF. The CDR3 region has the DNA TGCGCCAGCAGCCAAGGGACAGTCCTTAAAGACTATGGCTACATCTTC.

To note about this clonotype: The junction differs from germline at one of its ends, possibly a read error. The chain combines TRBV6-6 with TRBJ2-6; TRBD1 aligns across 8 bases. In germline, CDR1 is MNHNY, CDR2 SVGAGI (reference sequence). There are 15 residues in the CDR3. The CDR3 sequence is CVSSQTGAGANVLTF. The CDR3 region has the DNA TGTGTCAGCAGCCAGACAGGGGCCGGTGCCAACGTCCTGACTTTC.

This clonotype was observed a few times. A much bigger clone sits one base away, suggesting this may be a read error. V and J are TRBV12-3 or TRBV12-4 and TRBJ2-5; 9 bases agree with TRBD2. The CDR3 runs 19 residues. Trimming took 6 bases from V and 5 from J; bases not matched to a gene: 22. CDR3 amino acids: CASSFLRPGLAGDSETQYF. The CDR3, as DNA: TGTGCCAGCAGCTTCTTAAGGCCGGGACTAGCTGGTGACAGCGAGACCCAGTACTTC.

The sample holds a few counts of this clonotype. A much larger clone sits a single nucleotide away, making a read error possible. V and J are TRBV11-2 and TRBJ2-2; 9 bases map to TRBD1. CDR3 length: 17 amino acids. Losses at the gene ends were 8 bases for V and 4 bases for J; bases not matched to a gene: 14. Germline values: CDR1 SGHAT, CDR2 FQNNGV. Here the CDR3 DNA reads TGTGCCAGCGCCTTTACAGGGGGCGCGATGTTCACCGGGGAGCTGTTTTTT. This codes for CASAFTGGAMFTGELFF.

Comments on this clonotype: A much larger clone differs from this one at a single base, so this may be a read error. The V gene is TRBV5-6, the J gene TRBJ1-1; a possible D gene is TRBD1 (5 bases). Germline values: CDR1 SGHDT, CDR2 YYEEEE. V lost 3 bases and J 4 bases, leaving 13 bases between the germline ends. The CDR3 loop spans 14 amino acids. The CDR3 loop reads CASSSRGPSTEAFF. In DNA, the CDR3 is TGTGCCAGCAGCTCGCGGGGCCCGAGCACTGAAGCTTTCTTT.

Concerning this clonotype itself: One end of the junction fails to match germline, which may point to a read error. The chain uses TRBV5-4 and TRBJ2-2; tentative D call: TRBD2 (5 bases). The CDR3 has 18 amino acids. Per the germline V gene, CDR1 is SGHNT and CDR2 is YYREEE (reference sequence). The CDR3 sequence: CASSLSWIQPMNTGKLFF. The CDR3 DNA follows: TGTGCCAGCAGCTTGTCTTGGATCCAGCCTATGAACACCGGGAAGCTGTTTTTT.

With regard to this clonotype: The germline gene is not matched at one end of the junction; a read error may be the cause. CDR3 sequence reads: CASNFGVPDEQYF. Here the CDR3 DNA reads TGTGCCAGCAACTTTGGGGTCCCAGACGAACAGTACTTC. This rearrangement joins TRBV7-9 to TRBJ2-7; D unresolved. Germline V gene sequence: CDR1 SEHNR, CDR2 FQNEAQ (reference sequence). This CDR3 is built from 13 residues.

This clonotype was counted a few times. This sequence joins TRBV6-6 and TRBJ2-6; TRBD1 matches at 8 bases. Germline values: CDR1 MNHNY, CDR2 SVGAGI (reference sequence). The ends lost 7 bases at V and 1 base at J; junction bases unmatched: 9. CDR3 length: 17 residues. CDR3 DNA sequence: TGTGCCAGCAACTTCCGGGACAGGATTTCTGGGGCCAACGTCCTGACTTTC. Translating gives CASNFRDRISGANVLTF.

The chain employs TRBV30 and TRBJ1-4; D gene unclear. The CDR3 sequence is 14 residues long. The V end was cut by 3 bases, the J end by 0 bases, with 8 bases between. Germline V gene data show CDR1 as GTSNPN and CDR2 as SVGIG (reference sequence). CDR3 sequence reads: CAWRQSATNEKLFF. The CDR3 DNA reads TGTGCCTGGAGGCAGTCAGCAACTAATGAAAAACTGTTTTTT.

The chain combines TRBV5-4 with TRBJ1-2, with a possible D match to TRBD1 (5 bases). Per the germline V gene, CDR1 is SGHNT and CDR2 is YYREEE (reference sequence). Deletions cut 2 bases from V and 7 bases from J, with 27 bases between. The CDR3 spans 18 residues. DNA of the CDR3: TGTGCCAGCAGCTTTGGGGCCGGGGGAGAAAGTGGAGGCGGTGGCTACACCTTC. Translating it yields CASSFGAGGESGGGGYTF.

V gene TRBV28 combines with J gene TRBJ2-7; D assignment may be TRBD1 or TRBD2 (5 bases each). With 4 bases removed from V and 5 bases from J, the gap between germline ends came to 18 bases. CDR1 is MDHEN, CDR2 SYDVKM, per germline. The CDR3 has 15 residues. In nucleotides, the CDR3 is TGTGCCAGCAGTTCCCCAGGGTCGGGAATCGACGAGCAGTACTTC. This codes for CASSSPGSGIDEQYF.

This clonotype showed up just once. One junction end does not reproduce the germline sequence, and a read error may be involved. The chain joins TRBV11-2 to TRBJ1-1; possibly TRBD1 for D (6 bases). CDR3 length: 14 amino acids. Germline V CDR1 and CDR2: SGHAT, FQNNGV. DNA for the CDR3: TGTGCCATCAGCAGACCGGGACAAAAACGGGAAGCTTTATTT. Its protein is CAISRPGQKREALF. Full variable domain (missing parts from reference TRBV11-2 and TRBJ1-1): EAGVAQSPRYKIIEKRQSVAFWCNPISGHATLYWYQQILGQGPKLLIQFQNNGVVDDSQLPKDRFSAERLKGVDSTLKIQPAKLEDSAVYLCAISRPGQKREALFGQGTRLTVV.

This chain links TRBV7-9 with TRBJ2-7; D might be TRBD1 or TRBD2, each matching 5 bases. The V end was cut by 4 bases, the J end by 4 bases, with 23 bases between. CDR3 length: 17 residues. CDR1 and CDR2 from the germline V gene are SEHNR and FQNEAQ (reference sequence). The CDR3, as DNA: TGTGCCAGCAGCTCGCCTCCACAAGGGGCTAGCTCGTACGAGCAGTACTTC. As protein: CASSSPPQGASSYEQYF.

This clonotype was observed once. A much larger clone lies a single base off, so this may be a read error. V is TRBV4-2 and J is TRBJ2-7; D is uncertain. Germline lookup yields CDR1 LGHNA and CDR2 YNFKEQ. CDR3 length: 14 amino acids. Here the CDR3 reads CASRQDPRSYEQYF. In DNA form, the CDR3 reads TGTGCCAGCAGGCAAGATCCTAGGTCGTACGAGCAGTACTTC.

About this clonotype itself: Given a much more abundant clone one base away, this may be a read error. CDR3 amino acids: CASSLGGGRVWETQYF. The CDR3 DNA follows: TGTGCCAGCAGCTTAGGAGGTGGCAGGGTGTGGGAGACCCAGTACTTC. This rearrangement joins TRBV11-1 to TRBJ2-5; D perhaps matches TRBD1 (5 bases). Trimming removed 1 base from V and 5 bases from J, with 17 bases in between. Per the germline V gene, CDR1 is SGHAT and CDR2 is FQDESV (reference sequence). CDR3 length: 16 amino acids. Combining the CDR3 with reference TRBV11-1 and TRBJ2-5 gives the whole variable domain EAEVAQSPRYKITEKSQAVAFWCDPISGHATLYWYRQILGQGPELLVQFQDESVVDDSQLPKDRFSAERLKGVDSTLKIQPAELGDSAMYLCASSLGGGRVWETQYFGPGTRLLVL.

The rearrangement joins TRBV30 to TRBJ2-1; the D call may be TRBD1 or TRBD2 (5 bases each). The ends were cut back, 0 bases at V and 0 bases at J, with 15 bases in the middle. Germline assignment: CDR1 GTSNPN and CDR2 SVGIG (reference sequence). This CDR3 contains 17 residues. The CDR3 loop reads CAWSVRGHQSSYNEQFF. The DNA for the CDR3 is TGTGCCTGGAGTGTCCGGGGCCACCAGAGCTCCTACAATGAGCAGTTCTTC.

This clonotype occurred once. A much larger clone sits a single nucleotide away, making a read error possible. The J gene is TRBJ2-1, the V gene TRBV4-3; maybe TRBD1 (6 bases). Germline CDR1 is LGHNA and CDR2 is YSLEER. The CDR3 spans 13 residues. The germline V and J ends were trimmed by 5 bases and 8 bases, with 13 bases remaining between them. The CDR3 here is CASSSGTRYEQFF. The CDR3 nucleotides are TGCGCCAGCAGCTCCGGGACACGGTATGAGCAGTTCTTC.

Details on this clonotype: A much bigger clone sits one base away, suggesting this may be a read error. The gene calls are TRBV12-3 or TRBV12-4 and TRBJ2-2; D not certain. This CDR3 comprises 14 residues. The CDR3 region has the DNA TGTGTCAGCAGTTTAGTGGGGTACACCGGGGAGCTGTTTTTT. Translating it yields CVSSLVGYTGELFF.